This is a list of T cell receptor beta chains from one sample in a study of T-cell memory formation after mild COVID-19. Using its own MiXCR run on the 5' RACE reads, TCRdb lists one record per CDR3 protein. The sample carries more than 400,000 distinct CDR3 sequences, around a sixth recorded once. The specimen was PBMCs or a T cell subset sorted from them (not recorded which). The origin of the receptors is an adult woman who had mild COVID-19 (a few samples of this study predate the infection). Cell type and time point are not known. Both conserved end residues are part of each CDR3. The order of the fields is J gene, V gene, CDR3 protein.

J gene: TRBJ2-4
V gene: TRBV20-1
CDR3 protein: CSAPGLAGGPGIQYF

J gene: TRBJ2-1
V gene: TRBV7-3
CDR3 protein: CASSLRAGANNEQFF

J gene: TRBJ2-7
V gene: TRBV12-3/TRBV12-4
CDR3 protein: CASSTVGSYEQYF

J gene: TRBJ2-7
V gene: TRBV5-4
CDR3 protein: CASSSDPGASSYEQYF

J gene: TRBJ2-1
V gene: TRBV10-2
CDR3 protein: CASTLVGQGEQFF

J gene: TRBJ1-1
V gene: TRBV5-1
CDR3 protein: CASSGGRQSGGAFF

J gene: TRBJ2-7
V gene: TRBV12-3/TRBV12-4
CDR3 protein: CASSLGQGGSIYQYF

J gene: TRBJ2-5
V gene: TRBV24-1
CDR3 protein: CATSDGQVQETQYF

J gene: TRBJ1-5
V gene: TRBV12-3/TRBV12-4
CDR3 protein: CASRGQGAGQPQHF

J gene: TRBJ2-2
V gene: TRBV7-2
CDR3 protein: CASSKSRGGELFF

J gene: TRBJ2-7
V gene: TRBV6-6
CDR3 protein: CASSYSGNSYEQYF

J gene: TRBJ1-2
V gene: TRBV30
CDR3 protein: CAWSVGQKAFDGYTF

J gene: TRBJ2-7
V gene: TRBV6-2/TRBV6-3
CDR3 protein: CASSYSIGSGSPTTYEQYF

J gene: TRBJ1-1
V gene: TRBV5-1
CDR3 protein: CASSFREGATEAFF

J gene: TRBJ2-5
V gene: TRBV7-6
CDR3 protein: CASSAMTSGMGETQYF

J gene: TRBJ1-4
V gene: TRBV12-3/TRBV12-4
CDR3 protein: CASRKYSTVPNEKLFF

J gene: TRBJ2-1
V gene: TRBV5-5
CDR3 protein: CASRLGQGAYNEQFF

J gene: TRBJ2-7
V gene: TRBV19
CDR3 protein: CASSRTGLSYEQYF

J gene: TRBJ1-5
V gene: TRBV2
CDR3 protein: CASSGYRGSGPTSNQPQHF

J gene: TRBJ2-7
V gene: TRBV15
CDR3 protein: CATSRGGQTEQYF

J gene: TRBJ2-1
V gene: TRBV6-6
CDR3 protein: CASSYSRGRGYNEQFF

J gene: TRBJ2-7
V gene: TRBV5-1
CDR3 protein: CASSLDRGNNEQYF

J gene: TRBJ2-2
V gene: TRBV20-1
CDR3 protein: CSADGGRAGTGELFF

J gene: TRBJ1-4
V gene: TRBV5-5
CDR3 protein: CASSHDPGANEKLFF

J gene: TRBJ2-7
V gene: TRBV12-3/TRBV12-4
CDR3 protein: CASSGGGQGLYEQYF

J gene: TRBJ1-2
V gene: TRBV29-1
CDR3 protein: CSALDRVGYGYTF

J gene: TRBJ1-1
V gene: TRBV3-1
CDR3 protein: CASSKGELRTEAFF

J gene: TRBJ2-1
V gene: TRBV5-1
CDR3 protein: CASSLTNPANEQFF

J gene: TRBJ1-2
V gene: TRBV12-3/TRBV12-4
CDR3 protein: CASSFRGMGYTF

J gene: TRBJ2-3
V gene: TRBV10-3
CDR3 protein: CAISESGTGISTDTQYF

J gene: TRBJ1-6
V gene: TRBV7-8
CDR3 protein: CASSPSDASSPLHF

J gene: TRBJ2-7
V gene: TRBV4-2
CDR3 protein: CASSQVRLAAVNYEQYF

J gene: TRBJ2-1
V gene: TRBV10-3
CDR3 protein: CAISEAGQEIYNEQFF

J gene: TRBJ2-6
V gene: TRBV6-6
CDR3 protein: CASSLGPGANVLTF

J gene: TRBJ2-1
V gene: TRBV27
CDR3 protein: CASSFFRLNGNNEQFF

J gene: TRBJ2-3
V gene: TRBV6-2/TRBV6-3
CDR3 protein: CASADGTGVRDTQYF

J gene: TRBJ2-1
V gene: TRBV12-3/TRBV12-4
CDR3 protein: CASSLTLTSGGWNEQFF

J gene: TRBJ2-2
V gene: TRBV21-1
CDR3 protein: CASSPEGGSGEWYTGELFF

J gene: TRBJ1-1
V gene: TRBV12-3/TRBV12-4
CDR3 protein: CASSTGYTEAFF

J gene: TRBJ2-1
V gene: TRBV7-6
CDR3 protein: CASSIRDFSYNEQFF

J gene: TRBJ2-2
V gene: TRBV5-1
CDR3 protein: CASSPGGTTGELFF